This entry lists 8 T cell receptor beta chains sequenced from one sample in a study of regulatory T cells in long-lasting Graves disease. Arm-PCR of CDR3 regions and iRepertoire HTBI primers were the basis on which TCR beta libraries were built. MiXCR was run by TCRdb on the multiplex PCR reads, yielding one entry per CDR3 protein. The data show hundreds of thousands of distinct CDR3 sequences, approximately 15% seen once. Time point reported: newly diagnosed GD, antithyroid drugs for less than 3 months. From RNA extracted from PBMCs, the TCR library was made. The same specimen was also included in a second study, on T cells in Graves' hyperthyroidism and ophthalmopathy.

Sequencing was performed on peripheral blood mononuclear cells (PBMCs), taken at new diagnosis, from a patient treated with antithyroid drugs. Receptors were obtained from a woman aged 25 to 39 with Graves disease.

This clonotype was picked up many times. The chain uses TRBV12-3 or TRBV12-4 and TRBJ1-5, with 9 nucleotides matching TRBD1. The CDR3 sequence is 15 residues long. V shed 6 bases, J shed 7 bases, and the junction held 10 bases outside the gene matches. CDR3 coding DNA: TGTGCCAGCAGCGTACAGGGGGCTCCCAGGCAGCCCCAGCATTTT. Residues: CASSVQGAPRQPQHF.

This clonotype was detected a few times. Mismatch with germline at one junction end may stem from a read error. The chain combines TRBV29-1 with TRBJ1-4; D call uncertain. The CDR3 extends over 12 amino acids. Germline V gene lookup returns CDR1 SQVTM and CDR2 ANQGSEA. In DNA, the CDR3 is TGCAACGTTGGAAAGAATAATGAAAAACTGTTTTTT. It specifies CNVGKNNEKLFF.

This sequence joins TRBV9 and TRBJ2-3; TRBD2 might be the D (5 bases). This CDR3 contains 12 residues. Germline loops: CDR1 SGDLS, CDR2 YYNGEE. Trimming shortened V by 4 bases and J by 7 bases, and 10 bases separated the two germline ends. The CDR3 DNA is TGTGCCAGCAGCTCAAGGGAGAATACGCAGTATTTT. Amino acid sequence: CASSSRENTQYF.

The rearrangement links TRBV20-1 to TRBJ2-3; no definite D call. The CDR3 covers 13 residues. Germline values: CDR1 DFQATT, CDR2 SNEGSKA (reference sequence). V was cut by 6 bases and J by 2 bases, with 12 bases left in between. The CDR3, as DNA: TGCAGTGCCCAAGAAGCATACACAGATACGCAGTATTTT. Translated, it gives CSAQEAYTDTQYF.

This clonotype showed up many times. The chain uses TRBV28 and TRBJ2-3; 11 bases line up with TRBD2. The V and J ends lost 4 bases and 2 bases, in that order; junction bases with no gene match: 8. The CDR3 has 17 residues. The germline V gene encodes CDR1 MDHEN and CDR2 SYDVKM. The CDR3 coding sequence is TGTGCCAGCAGTTCCTTAGGGACTAGCGGTACCACAGATACGCAGTATTTT. This sequence encodes CASSSLGTSGTTDTQYF.

The rearrangement links TRBV4-1 to TRBJ2-2; 9 positions match TRBD1. The CDR3 length is 16 residues. V dropped 7 bases and J dropped 3; count of bases not matched to a gene: 9. Germline-derived CDR1 and CDR2 are MGHRA and YSYEKL. The DNA for the CDR3 is TGCGCCAGCACTAGAGGGGACAGGGTGTACACCGGGGAGCTGTTTTTT. It encodes CASTRGDRVYTGELFF.

This clonotype has more than one count but fewer than ten. J is TRBJ1-1 and V is TRBV19, with D uncertain. This CDR3 has 11 residues. V lost 4 bases and J lost 10, with 10 bases in between. Per the germline V gene, CDR1 is LNHDA and CDR2 is SQIVND (reference sequence). CDR3 nucleotides: TGTGCCAGTAGTACGCCTAGAGGAGCTTTCTTT. Its translation: CASSTPRGAFF.

This clonotype was detected ten times or more. The V and J genes are TRBV7-3 and TRBJ2-3; TRBD2 matches at 8 bases. The CDR3 sequence is 16 residues long. Germline values: CDR1 SGHTA, CDR2 FQGTGA. Trimming removed 5 bases from V and 4 bases from J; junction bases left unmatched: 11. The CDR3 reads CASSPRLAMDADTQYF. CDR3 nucleotide sequence: TGTGCCAGCAGCCCGAGACTAGCGATGGATGCAGATACGCAGTATTTT.